What follows is one TCR beta chain and its context. Its antigen has not been determined. Base qualities are not recorded, but no much larger clone differs from it by a single base. There are 15 amino acids in the CDR3, from cysteine to phenylalanine inclusive. Only the CDR3 region is kept as DNA, spanning 45 bases read in frame from base 1. For CDR1 and CDR2, the germline V gene (reference sequence) lists LNHDA and SQIVND. The V and J ends are trimmed by 1 base and 1 base, leaving 8 bases between them. This sample was taken from a study of cytomegalovirus exposure and HLA in healthy donors (dated by TCRdb to 2016 to 2017). Context from the whole study: According to an earlier analysis of 587 of the donors, 150 million to 200 million T cells yielded roughly 100 million unique TCR beta sequences and less than 300 Gb of sequence data. An early release that covered about 600 HLA-typed donors contained approximately 300 gigabases of sequencing data and approximately 85 million unique TCR sequences. The genetic ancestry cluster associated with self-reported Caucasian donors included about 81% of the approximately 410 genotyped donors. The study was designed to test whether signatures of past pathogen exposure could be identified by cataloging public T cell receptors. The T cell repertoires of about 700 subjects were profiled by immunosequencing and related to cytomegalovirus serostatus. In addition to the first cohort of 650 to 750 subjects, a separate validation cohort of approximately 130 different subjects was used. High-throughput TCR immunosequencing, statistical association of individual TCRs with disease status, and machine learning were combined to predict cytomegalovirus infection status. A later analysis re-examined previously published TCR beta repertoires from roughly 650 donors and added high-resolution HLA genotyping to investigate patterns of TCR occurrence. In the later analysis, no new phenotypic data were used to find candidate immune exposures; instead, reliance was placed on TCR beta sequences and their occurrence across donors. An earlier analysis of a few hundred of the donors applied high-throughput TCR beta sequencing to assess whether each TCR beta V gene segment acted as functional or pseudogenic. Donor age, sex, ethnicity and CMV serostatus were compiled alongside the repertoire data. In a later genetic analysis, genome-wide SNP genotypes for about 55% of the roughly 700 donors were used, and that subset was treated as a discovery cohort. All discovery cohort repertoires had been generated on a single sequencing platform. HLA typing included class I and class II loci at four-digit resolution. The number of donors typed differed by locus, with roughly 620-640 for A, B, C, DRB1 and DQB1, around 560 for DQA1, nearly 610 for DPA1, and over 400 for DPB1. Four or five DR-DQ haplotypes were handled as single units for association and clustering, since linkage in the cohort was strong. Among approximately 370 genotyped donors of the cohort, an average of around 250,000 unique TCR beta nucleotide sequences was sequenced per donor, of which 15% to 20% were non-productive.

Libraries were prepared through the immunoSEQ multiplex PCR assay. For the multiplex PCR, a mixture combining 60 forward primers for TCR Vbeta segments and 13 reverse primers for TCR Jbeta segments was used. The CDR3 region of rearranged TCR beta genes was amplified from genomic DNA with a multiplex PCR assay. The amplified TCR beta libraries were sequenced on the Illumina HiSeq System as 87-base-pair reads. In the source study's methods: A later analysis tallied tens of millions of unique TCR beta chains across the 666 repertoires, and some 10 million of those chains were shared by two or more donors. Raw reads were error-corrected and collapsed into unique sequences by a nearest-neighbor algorithm in which closely related sequences were merged to remove PCR and sequencing errors. Alignment of CDR3 sequences to IMGT reference sequences was used to assign V, D and J gene segments. For a sequence to be retained, at least a six-nucleotide match to both a V gene segment and a J gene segment was required. Rearrangements were classified as productive when the CDR3 lacked stop codons and remained in frame with V and J, and all other rearrangements were classified as non-productive. Following IMGT convention, CDR3 was defined as the stretch from the second conserved V-encoded cysteine to the conserved J-encoded phenylalanine. In an earlier analysis of more than 550 of the donors, sequences lacking an unambiguous match to a single V gene segment were excluded. An earlier analysis of fewer than 750 of the donors classified V segments as functional when productive rearrangements were above 56.7% and as segregating when the standard deviation between donors was above 5%. A statistical classification framework was developed to diagnose cytomegalovirus status using the catalog of TCR beta chain sequences. A later analysis assigned V and J genes by comparing TCR nucleotide sequences with IMGT/GENE-DB human TR gene sequences. A later analysis assigned CDR3 sequences and most-parsimonious VDJ recombination scenarios with the TCRdist pipeline. In a later analysis, each TCR beta chain was defined by its CDR3 amino acid sequence together with its V-gene family, and reads lacking a unique V-gene family were excluded. To address suspected cross-contamination and a sequencing artifact, a later analysis removed 550 to 750 highly shared, low-generation-probability nucleotide sequences. In a later analysis, a clonal expansion index was calculated for each public chain from normalized within-repertoire ranks of inferred template counts. A later analysis computed generation probabilities with a VDJ recombination model fitted to out-of-frame rearrangements, and checked the results against IGoR. Hypergeometric tests were used in a later analysis to score TCR-TCR, TCR-HLA and TCR-CMV co-occurrence, with a repertoire-size bias correction applied to the TCR pairs. False discovery rates were estimated in a later analysis by permuting HLA or CMV assignments 20 times. In a later analysis, co-occurring TCRs were grouped using DBSCAN, and TCRdist sequence similarity was added for clustering within HLA-allele-positive subsets. Repertoires with fewer than 30,000 or more than 120,000 public chains were left out of co-occurrence clustering, as were about 5 repertoires with anomalous nucleotide sharing. In its TCRdb copy, this immuneACCESS table keeps in-frame sequences only and misses some clones. Where compared with another copy, unresolved V genes explain less than half of these, and the others have no known cause. V and J calls and clone size are as listed in that table; D and trimming were resolved from the DNA. For this sample there are 150,000 to 200,000 clones; about three quarters appear just once. The ten largest clones take up roughly 3% of the sample.

General findings and caveats noted by the study authors: Only TCR beta chains were sequenced in this cohort, and the absence of alpha or paired-chain data limited detectable features. A cluster of highly shared sequence variants was judged likely to be a technical artifact of the sequencing pipeline. Presence/absence analyses assumed roughly uniform sequencing depth across donors, an assumption that may not hold. Because HLA typing was unavailable for some donors at each locus, only the typed subset was used in association tests. Broadly in line with IMGT annotations, most TCR beta V segments showed up in productive rearrangements about 87% or about 30% of the time in an earlier analysis of several hundred of the donors. A later genetic analysis reported fewer N-insertions in productive TCRs among donors in an Asian-associated ancestry cluster than the approximately 670-donor mean. A few of the identified cytomegalovirus-associated TCR beta chains were confirmed in vitro to be specific for cytomegalovirus antigens. The classifier was reported to diagnose cytomegalovirus status with high specificity and sensitivity in both the original and validation cohorts. Most TCR sequences were observed very rarely across donors, whereas some public TCRs were present in many individuals. Because counts were too low, under 20 rarely observed V segments, including chromosome 9 orphons, were left out of the earlier analysis of 500 to 650 of the donors. In a later analysis, HLA-associated TCR beta chains showed more clonal expansion and lower generation probabilities than non-associated chains that were equally common. Some IMGT-functional V segments, including TRBV6-2 and TRBV6-3, could not be told apart with the 87-base-pair reads, so those segments were excluded. A total of 164 TCR beta chains were listed by the study as associated with cytomegalovirus. The only immune exposure information available for the cohort was CMV serostatus. A later genetic analysis associated a missense DCLRE1C variant with V-gene and J-gene trimming of TCR beta chains, and an independent cohort replicated the association. Linkage disequilibrium might explain the correlated functional status among segregating V segments, but an unknown experimental factor could not be ruled out. A further reported finding was that TCR beta sequences accurately predicted the HLA-A and HLA-B alleles for most subjects in the first cohort. Specific HLA alleles were associated with over 15,000 TCR beta sequences at a false discovery rate of 0.05 in a later analysis. It was suggested by the authors that the approach could potentially be generalized to other disease states and immunological phenotypes. A later analysis reported that several top co-occurrence clusters appeared linked to parvovirus B19, influenza, CMV and Epstein-Barr virus. Assigning TCR associations to individual alleles was difficult when HLA alleles, especially DR and DQ, strongly co-occurred. A later analysis found that most CMV-associated TCR beta chains appeared HLA-restricted, with HLA associations seemingly driven largely by CMV exposure. In a later analysis, TCR association rates were found to vary across HLA loci, with the most associated TCRs seen for DRB1 alleles and the fewest for HLA-C alleles.

The cohort was made up of several hundred healthy bone marrow donors. Cohort members were all nominally healthy when sampled, although unrecorded immune exposures were likely present. The donor tested CMV seronegative, placing the donor among the 350 to 400 seronegative members of the cohort. A peripheral blood sample was provided by each donor, and peripheral blood mononuclear cells were used for TCR beta sequencing. The Qiagen DNeasy Blood Extraction Kit was used to extract genomic DNA from the blood cell samples. Input material: PBMCs. This chain joins TRBV19 to TRBJ1-5; the D gene identity is not certain. This clonotype was sampled from a female donor in good health and CMV-seronegative. The DNA is as follows: TGTGCCAGTAGTATAGGCGGTGGGAGCAATCAGCCCCAGCATTTT. Its translation reads: CASSIGGGSNQPQHF.